The rows below give T cell receptor beta chains drawn from one sample of a study of shared clonotypes between healthy human individuals. The assay was immunoSEQ multiplex PCR, and TCRdb's table has in-frame clones only and misses some. The sample carries 2 million to 3 million clones, over 85% recorded once. Source material: naive CD4+ T cells from PBMCs. The receptors were gathered from a man younger than 35 in good health. Some clones in this sample may be carry-over from other donors' samples. Both conserved end residues are part of each CDR3. The D gene is left open where the match is weak. The size entry is marked missing in some rows and otherwise reads once, few, many or a size class.

CDR3 protein | CDR3 DNA | V gene | D gene | clone size | J gene
CASIPWRAQGWPQHF | TGTGCCAGCATCCCATGGCGGGCGCAAGGGTGGCCCCAGCATTTT | TRBV5-8 | . | . | TRBJ1-5
CASSLSPTGVGNNEQFF | TGCGCCAGCAGCTTGAGTCCTACGGGAGTAGGTAACAATGAGCAGTTCTTC | TRBV5-1 | . | . | TRBJ2-1
CASSGTGYGYTF | TGTGCCAGCAGCGGGACAGGCTATGGCTACACCTTC | TRBV6-1 | TRBD1 | few | TRBJ1-2
CASSRTSGRSYEQYF | TGTGCCAGCAGCCGCACTAGCGGGAGGTCCTACGAGCAGTACTTC | TRBV4-2 | TRBD2 | . | TRBJ2-7
CASSSNGGSYEQYF | TGTGCCAGCAGCTCGAACGGGGGCTCCTACGAGCAGTACTTC | TRBV11-2 | . | . | TRBJ2-7
CASSPGQGSEQYF | TGTGCCAGCTCACCCGGACAGGGAAGCGAGCAGTACTTC | TRBV18 | TRBD1 | . | TRBJ2-7
CASGVRDGFSGANVLTF | TGTGCCAGCGGAGTAAGGGACGGTTTCTCTGGGGCCAACGTCCTGACTTTC | TRBV28 | . | . | TRBJ2-6
CASSLAVSYEQYF | TGTGCCAGCAGCTTAGCAGTCTCCTACGAGCAGTACTTC | TRBV7-3 | . | . | TRBJ2-7
CASSPRGPGYGYTF | TGTGCCAGCAGCCCCCGGGGGCCGGGATATGGCTACACCTTC | TRBV27 | . | . | TRBJ1-2
CASSPAVDPEQYF | TGTGCCAGCAGTCCTGCAGTGGATCCCGAGCAGTACTTC | TRBV6-6 | . | . | TRBJ2-7
CASSPYSAYGYTF | TGTGCCAGCAGCCCCTATTCAGCTTATGGCTACACCTTC | TRBV2 | . | . | TRBJ1-2
CAWSYGVKRTQYF | TGTGCCTGGTCCTACGGGGTCAAGAGAACCCAGTACTTC | TRBV30 | . | . | TRBJ2-5
CASSLAALGPTAETQYF | TGCGCCAGCAGCTTGGCCGCTCTAGGGCCCACGGCGGAGACCCAGTACTTC | TRBV5-1 | . | . | TRBJ2-5
CASSLARWSNQPQHF | TGTGCCAGCAGCTTAGCGCGCTGGAGCAATCAGCCCCAGCATTTT | TRBV7-8 | . | . | TRBJ1-5
CASSTRGWGEGYEQYF | TGTGCCAGCAGCACCCGCGGGTGGGGGGAAGGCTACGAGCAGTACTTC | TRBV7-9 | . | . | TRBJ2-7
CASSTVPSGTDSYEQYF | TGTGCCAGCAGCACCGTCCCCTCCGGGACGGATTCCTACGAGCAGTACTTC | TRBV21-1 | . | . | TRBJ2-7
CASSWGSNQPQHF | TGTGCCAGCAGTTGGGGGTCCAATCAGCCCCAGCATTTT | TRBV27 | . | . | TRBJ1-5
CASWAGARETEAFF | TGTGCCAGCTGGGCGGGGGCTAGGGAAACTGAAGCTTTCTTT | TRBV28 | . | . | TRBJ1-1
CAWSEAGRDNSPLHF | TGTGCCTGGAGTGAGGCGGGACGGGATAATTCACCCCTCCACTTT | TRBV30 | . | . | TRBJ1-6
CASSQDGKASATGVVQPQHF | TGTGCCAGCAGCCAAGATGGAAAGGCCTCGGCGACAGGGGTTGTCCAGCCCCAGCATTTT | TRBV4-2 | TRBD1 | . | TRBJ1-5
CASSLTGGANTGELFF | TGTGCCAGCAGCCTTACCGGCGGGGCGAACACCGGGGAGCTGTTTTTT | TRBV7-3 | . | . | TRBJ2-2
CASTLSPADTQYF | TGTGCCAGCACCCTAAGTCCGGCCGATACGCAGTATTTT | TRBV7-2 | . | . | TRBJ2-3
CASSLEAEAFF | TGTGCCAGCAGCTTGGAAGCTGAAGCTTTCTTT | TRBV5-6 | . | . | TRBJ1-1
CASSSRALEETQYF | TGTGCCAGCAGCTCGCGGGCGTTGGAGGAGACCCAGTACTTC | TRBV5-4 | . | once | TRBJ2-5
CASSPRTSGKYEQYF | TGTGCCAGCAGCCCAAGGACTAGCGGGAAGTACGAGCAGTACTTC | TRBV28 | TRBD2 | . | TRBJ2-7
CASSSGTGLDTQYF | TGCGCCAGCAGCTCGGGGACAGGGTTAGATACGCAGTATTTT | TRBV5-1 | TRBD1 | . | TRBJ2-3
CASSYDRLNTGELFF | TGTGCCAGCAGTTATGACAGATTGAACACCGGGGAGCTGTTTTTT | TRBV6-5 | . | . | TRBJ2-2
CASSLGLRGDTQYF | TGTGCCAGCAGCTTAGGGCTGCGCGGCGATACGCAGTATTTT | TRBV7-2 | . | . | TRBJ2-3
CASSSRGTGGFNEQFF | TGTGCCAGCAGCTCCCGCGGGACAGGGGGCTTCAATGAGCAGTTCTTC | TRBV7-9 | TRBD1 | . | TRBJ2-1
CASSEHTGNYGYTF | TGTGCCAGCAGTGAACACACAGGGAACTATGGCTACACCTTC | TRBV28 | . | . | TRBJ1-2
CASSAGGGNQPQHF | TGTGCCAGCAGTGCGGGGGGTGGCAATCAGCCCCAGCATTTT | TRBV2 | . | . | TRBJ1-5
CARKTTHSGNTIYF | TGTGCCAGAAAAACGACACACTCTGGAAACACCATATATTTT | TRBV27 | . | . | TRBJ1-3
CASSQTRSGTSGYNEQFF | TGCGCCAGCAGCCAGACCCGGTCCGGGACTAGCGGCTACAATGAGCAGTTCTTC | TRBV4-1 | TRBD2 | . | TRBJ2-1
CAISDPGTSGYEQYF | TGTGCCATCAGTGACCCCGGGACTAGCGGATACGAGCAGTACTTC | TRBV10-3 | TRBD2 | . | TRBJ2-7
CASSQESGEAFF | TGCGCCAGCAGCCAAGAGTCAGGTGAAGCTTTCTTT | TRBV4-1 | . | . | TRBJ1-1
CASSVSGLAEAFF | TGTGCCAGCAGTGTTTCAGGTCTGGCTGAAGCTTTCTTT | TRBV6-1 | . | . | TRBJ1-1
CAWSPRADGYTF | TGTGCCTGGAGTCCAAGGGCGGATGGCTACACCTTC | TRBV30 | . | . | TRBJ1-2
CASSPTGTSGYEQYF | TGCGCCAGCAGCCCGACCGGGACTAGCGGCTACGAGCAGTACTTC | TRBV4-1 | TRBD2 | . | TRBJ2-7
CASSPPGTGGYEQYF | TGCGCCAGCAGCCCGCCCGGGACAGGGGGTTACGAGCAGTACTTC | TRBV5-1 | TRBD1 | . | TRBJ2-7
CASSVSGTPTGELFF | TGTGCCAGCAGCGTAAGCGGGACCCCCACCGGGGAGCTGTTTTTT | TRBV9 | TRBD2 | . | TRBJ2-2
CASSQGTNSNQPQHF | TGTGCCAGCAGCCAGGGGACAAATAGCAATCAGCCCCAGCATTTT | TRBV14 | . | . | TRBJ1-5
CASSELPGWTEAFF | TGTGCCAGCAGTGAATTGCCAGGGTGGACTGAAGCTTTCTTT | TRBV6-1 | . | . | TRBJ1-1